This passage covers 22 T cell receptor beta chains from one sample sequenced in a study of T cell changes during pregnancy in multiple sclerosis. Sequenced by immunoSEQ multiplex PCR; TCRdb stores in-frame clones only, minus some. This table has approximately 80,000 clones, 93% appearing once. Sample: peripheral blood, taken in the second trimester of pregnancy. These receptor sequences come from a female donor in good health, enrolled as a control in a pregnancy study.

This clone was seen just once. The chain uses TRBV2 and TRBJ2-2; 9 bases agree with TRBD2. This CDR3 has 16 residues. CDR1 is SNHLY and CDR2 is FYNNEI in the germline V gene. V gave up 5 bases and J gave up 0 bases; unmatched junction bases: 4. This CDR3 reads CASSSSGGTNTGELFF. Written as DNA, the CDR3 is TGTGCCAGCAGTTCAAGCGGGGGGACGAACACCGGGGAGCTGTTTTTT.

The V and J genes are TRBV5-4 and TRBJ2-1, with TRBD1 identical over 9 bases. CDR1 and CDR2 (germline): SGHNT, YYREEE (reference sequence). The V and J ends lost 4 bases and 8 bases, in that order; junction bases with no gene match: 7. The CDR3 has 14 residues. This CDR3 reads CASSNGQGIDEQFF. CDR3 coding DNA: TGTGCCAGCAGCAACGGACAGGGGATCGATGAGCAGTTCTTC.

V is TRBV7-3 and J is TRBJ2-3, with 15 bases matching TRBD2. The CDR3 runs 16 residues. Germline CDR1 and CDR2: SGHTA and FQGTGA. The V segment lost 5 bases and the J segment 3 bases; nucleotides outside the gene matches: 3. The CDR3 DNA is TGTGCCAGCAGCCAGGGACTAGCGGGGGGAACAGATACGCAGTATTTT. This translates into CASSQGLAGGTDTQYF.

The chain is built from TRBV4-1 and TRBJ2-3; 10 bases map to TRBD1. The junction had 9 bases not matched to a gene; V was cut back by 1 base and J by 2 bases. The germline V gene has CDR1 MGHRA and CDR2 YSYEKL. The CDR3 length is 18 residues. CDR3 sequence (DNA): TGCGCCAGCAGCCAAGTCTTGACAGGGGGCTTGAACACAGATACGCAGTATTTT. This codes for CASSQVLTGGLNTDTQYF.

This sequence joins TRBV9 and TRBJ2-3, with a weak D call TRBD1 (5 bases). The CDR3 runs to 16 residues. Germline values: CDR1 SGDLS, CDR2 YYNGEE. The germline V and J ends were trimmed by 4 bases and 4 bases, with 19 bases remaining between them. The CDR3 protein is CASSPYRQGGADTQYF. In DNA, the CDR3 is TGTGCCAGCAGCCCTTACCGCCAGGGTGGCGCAGATACGCAGTATTTT.

Turning to this clone: The junction shows a germline mismatch at one end, possibly a read error. The chain recombines TRBV5-4 with TRBJ1-1, with 8 nucleotides matching TRBD1. The CDR3 spans 13 residues. Germline assignment: CDR1 SGHNT and CDR2 YYREEE (reference sequence). CDR3 sequence: CASSDRGNTEAFF. CDR3 DNA: TGTGCGAGCAGTGACAGGGGGAACACTGAAGCTTTCTTT.

This rearrangement joins TRBV19 to TRBJ2-3, with TRBD2 matching 8 bases. The CDR3 length is 17 residues. Germline CDR1 LNHDA, CDR2 SQIVND (reference sequence). V lost 5 bases, J lost 0 bases, and 10 bases stayed unmatched. This chain's CDR3 is CASSLRGGGLSTDTQYF. The CDR3 nucleotides read TGTGCCAGTAGTCTTCGGGGCGGGGGGTTGAGCACAGATACGCAGTATTTT.

This chain uses TRBV6-1 with TRBJ1-5; D is possibly TRBD1 (5 bases). The CDR3 runs 16 residues. Germline V CDR1 and CDR2: MNHNS, SASEGT. V gave up 3 bases and J gave up 0 bases, with 12 bases separating them. The CDR3, as DNA: TGTGCCAGCAGTGATGTCTCGGGACTTAGCAATCAGCCCCAGCATTTT. This sequence encodes CASSDVSGLSNQPQHF.

The J gene is TRBJ1-4, the V gene TRBV6-1; a weak D match, TRBD1 (6 bases). The ends were cut back, 3 bases at V and 0 bases at J, with 17 bases in the middle. Germline loops: CDR1 MNHNS, CDR2 SASEGT. The CDR3 consists of 18 residues. This CDR3 is CASSEGHRAIATNEKLFF. The CDR3 coding sequence is TGTGCCAGCAGTGAGGGGCACAGGGCAATTGCAACTAATGAAAAACTGTTTTTT.

The V and J genes are TRBV14 and TRBJ1-6, with D possibly matching TRBD1 (6 bases). Trimming removed 4 bases at V and 9 bases at J, with 16 bases between. The CDR3 extends over 15 amino acids. In germline, CDR1 is SGHDN, CDR2 FVKESK. Here the CDR3 DNA reads TGTGCCAGCAGCCCTGTACAAACAGGGACTTCACCCCTCCACTTT. It codes for CASSPVQTGTSPLHF.

The CDR3 DNA reads TGTGCCACCCGGGACAGGACCACAGATACGCAGTATTTT. Protein: CATRDRTTDTQYF. The chain combines TRBV10-3 with TRBJ2-3; 8 bases are a match to TRBD1. Germline V lookup: CDR1 ENHRY, CDR2 SYGVKD. V shed 10 bases and J 2 bases; nucleotides not matched to a gene: 5. CDR3 length equals 13 residues.

The V and J genes are TRBV7-2 and TRBJ2-5, with 8 positions matching TRBD1. The CDR3 extends over 12 amino acids. The germline CDR1 and CDR2 sequences are SGHTA and FQGNSA. Losses at the gene ends were 2 bases for V and 9 bases for J; bases not matched to a gene: 2. This CDR3 is CASSLRDRSQYF. For the CDR3, the DNA is TGTGCCAGCAGCTTACGGGACAGGTCCCAGTACTTC.

This chain joins TRBV19 and TRBJ2-1, with TRBD2 identical over 10 bases. V lost 6 bases and J lost 4; bases outside the gene matches: 9. The CDR3 consists of 16 residues. CDR1 LNHDA and CDR2 SQIVND come from the germline V gene (reference sequence). The CDR3 protein is CASRRFTSGVYNEQFF. DNA for the CDR3: TGTGCCAGTAGAAGGTTTACTAGCGGGGTTTACAATGAGCAGTTCTTC.

The chain combines TRBV7-9 with TRBJ1-3, with a tentative D call TRBD1 (6 bases). Germline loops: CDR1 SEHNR, CDR2 FQNEAQ (reference sequence). Between the trimmed V and J ends, which lost 5 bases and 3 bases, there was a span of 14 bases. The CDR3 runs to 15 residues. The DNA for the CDR3 is TGTGCCAGCAGCCCGTCGAGGGGGGGTGGAAACACCATATATTTT. Translation gives CASSPSRGGGNTIYF.

The chain uses TRBV19 and TRBJ2-7; D gene unclear. Between the trimmed V and J ends, which lost 10 bases and 2 bases, there was a span of 6 bases. This CDR3 has 10 amino acids. CDR1 is LNHDA, CDR2 SQIVND, per germline (reference sequence). DNA of the CDR3: TGTGCCACAGGAACCTACGAGCAGTACTTC. Protein product: CATGTYEQYF.

V usage is TRBV5-5 and J usage is TRBJ1-1, with D possibly TRBD1 on 6 matching bases. Trimming removed 2 bases at V and 6 bases at J, with 14 bases between. There are 14 residues in the CDR3. Germline V gene data show CDR1 as SGHKS and CDR2 as YYEKEE (reference sequence). The CDR3 region has the DNA TGTGCCAGCAGCTTAGGGCAGGGGTTCGCTGAAGCTTTCTTT. Protein: CASSLGQGFAEAFF.

The chain has TRBV27 and TRBJ2-3, with TRBD2 identical over 11 bases. Germline CDR1 reads MNHEY; CDR2 reads SMNVEV (reference sequence). The CDR3 runs 15 residues. V was clipped by 6 bases and J by 2 bases; unmatched bases: 4. The CDR3 coding sequence is TGTGCCAGCAGGTCTAGCGGGGGGTTCACAGATACGCAGTATTTT. It yields the protein CASRSSGGFTDTQYF.

J is TRBJ1-5 and V is TRBV10-1; perhaps TRBD1 as D (5 bases). This CDR3 comprises 16 residues. Germline V gives CDR1 WNHNN, CDR2 SYGVQD (reference sequence). With 3 bases removed from V and 1 base from J, the gap between germline ends came to 13 bases. The CDR3 DNA is TGCGCCAGCAGTGAAAGGGGAGGGCCCAGCAATCAGCCCCAGCATTTT. Protein sequence: CASSERGGPSNQPQHF.

The CDR3 nucleotides are TGTGCCAGCAGCCCCACCCCGACAGGGCCCAACCTACCCAATGAGCAGTTCTTC. Its translation is CASSPTPTGPNLPNEQFF. V usage is TRBV11-2 and J usage is TRBJ2-1, with 7 bases aligning to TRBD1. The germline V gene has CDR1 SGHAT and CDR2 FQNNGV. Trimming at V came to 5 bases and at J to 6 bases, leaving 19 bases not matched to a gene. The CDR3 runs to 18 residues.

This chain links TRBV11-1 with TRBJ1-6; D is possibly TRBD1 (6 bases). Germline V CDR1 and CDR2: SGHAT, FQDESV (reference sequence). V was cut by 5 bases and J by 7 bases, with 9 bases left in between. CDR3 size: 13 residues. The CDR3 coding sequence is TGTGCCAGCAGCGGGGGCAGGAATTCACCCCTCCACTTT. Its protein is CASSGGRNSPLHF.

V usage is TRBV6-4 and J usage is TRBJ2-1, with TRBD2 identical over 7 bases. Germline V CDR1 and CDR2: MRHNA, SNTAGT. The CDR3 runs 13 residues. The ends lost 2 bases at V and 5 bases at J; junction bases unmatched: 0. The CDR3 loop is CASSDGTNNEQFF. In DNA, the CDR3 is TGTGCCAGCAGTGACGGGACTAACAATGAGCAGTTCTTC.

The chain couples TRBV27 to TRBJ2-2; 9 nucleotides match TRBD1. V dropped 7 bases and J dropped 6; count of bases not matched to a gene: 9. Germline V gene data show CDR1 as MNHEY and CDR2 as SMNVEV (reference sequence). This CDR3 has 15 residues. CDR3 coding DNA: TGTGCCAGCACAACTTGGAGACAGGGGGCCGGGGAGCTGTTTTTT. Its translation is CASTTWRQGAGELFF.